Only a few counts were recorded for the clone carrying this T cell receptor (beta chain). Its cognate antigen is unknown. A sample-barcoded 5' primer and a J-beta primer mix were used in a second PCR of about 7 to 12 cycles. Every cDNA was tagged by a template-switch adaptor with 12 random nucleotides. TCRdb re-called the 5' RACE reads through MiXCR, storing one row per CDR3 protein. The sample lists 550,000 to 800,000 distinct CDR3 sequences; under 25% were seen once. The data derive from a study of blood T cells in healthy people across ages. The CDR3 runs to 15 residues. Germline CDR1 reads KGHDR; CDR2 reads SFDVKD. J gave up 8 bases and V 5 bases, and 5 bases lay outside the gene matches. A minimum of 5.5 micrograms of total RNA was extracted per sample. General study results and limits: More naive CD4+ cells and higher diversity were found in long-lived than in aged donors.

This receptor was identified in a man in his 70s in good health. Sequences were obtained from blood. The chain uses TRBV24-1 and TRBJ2-1; 13 positions match TRBD2. The CDR3 DNA follows: TGTGCCACCAGTGTGGGGACTAGCGGGACGTATGAGCAGTTCTTC. As protein: CATSVGTSGTYEQFF.